This T cell receptor (beta chain) stems from a study of cytomegalovirus exposure and HLA in healthy donors. This clone was seen more than once but under ten times. Antigen unknown. General observations from the study: In a later analysis, parvovirus B19, influenza, CMV and Epstein-Barr virus appeared linked to several top co-occurrence clusters.

The V gene's germline CDR1 is GTSNPN and CDR2 SVGIG (reference sequence). Trimming pared 4 bases from V and 0 bases from J, leaving 10 bases between. The CDR3 has 14 amino acids. The PCR ran on 60 Vbeta and 13 Jbeta primers. The assay was immunoSEQ multiplex PCR, and TCRdb's table has in-frame clones only and misses some. The sample consists of about 200,000 clones, around four fifths of them appearing once. The sequence was collected from a man aged 50 to 60 in good health and CMV-seronegative. The chain combines TRBV30 with TRBJ1-5; maybe TRBD1 (6 bases). The sequenced sample consisted of PBMCs. The CDR3 DNA sequence: TGTGCCTGGACCAAGACAGGTAGCAATCAGCCCCAGCATTTT. Protein sequence: CAWTKTGSNQPQHF.